This T cell receptor beta chain derives from a study (dated by TCRdb to the mid-2010s). The CDR3 numbers 12 residues from cysteine through phenylalanine. The read is trimmed to its CDR3 DNA, 36 bases read in frame from base 1. Reading the germline V gene gives CDR1 SGHVS and CDR2 FQNEAQ. V lost 2 bases and J lost 6 bases; the stretch between them is 6 bases long. Library creation used RT-PCR. The sequencing machine was an Illumina MiSeq. TCRdb reanalyzed the raw reads on its own, using fastp at Q25 for trimming and MiXCR for clone calling, and kept in-frame beta chains. Each entry merges the rows of one CDR3 protein and shows their most common DNA and genes. This sample lists hundreds of thousands of distinct CDR3 sequences; more than 13% were detected once. 3% to 4.5% of the sample rests with the top ten. This clonotype was counted at least ten times. The specificity of this receptor is unknown. Per-base qualities were not stored, and no clone one base away is much larger.

Sequenced input: memory CD4+ T cells from blood. This clonotype was obtained from a female donor in good health, serving as a healthy control. This receptor chain uses TRBV7-8 and TRBJ2-3; too little of a D gene remains to name it. The encoded CDR3 is CASSLIGDTQYF. The DNA is as follows: TGTGCCAGCAGCTTAATTGGTGATACGCAGTATTTT.